This T cell receptor (beta chain) was obtained from a study of T cell repertoires in cytomegalovirus infection. General observations from the study: Frequencies of public TCR beta families were cumulated, and this identified carriers of CMV plus the relevant HLA.

This clonotype appeared a few times. The antigen is not known. TCRdb used MiXCR to reprocess the reads, holding one entry per CDR3 protein. The sample has under 450,000 distinct CDR3 sequences, around a third seen once. With 7 bases removed from V and 0 bases from J, the gap between germline ends came to 15 bases. The CDR3 sequence is 16 residues long. From germline, CDR1 is MNHEY and CDR2 SVGEGT. The sample was cultured PBMCs, taken from culture after CMV antigen stimulation. The chain recombines TRBV6-2 or TRBV6-3 with TRBJ2-2; D may correspond to TRBD1 or TRBD2 (5 bases each). The TCR was taken from a human donor in good health (CMV status not recorded). Some clones in this sample may be carry-over from other donors' samples. The CDR3 coding sequence is TGTGCCAGCAACCAACGGGGCTTCGCGAACACCGGGGAGCTGTTTTTT. This translates into CASNQRGFANTGELFF.